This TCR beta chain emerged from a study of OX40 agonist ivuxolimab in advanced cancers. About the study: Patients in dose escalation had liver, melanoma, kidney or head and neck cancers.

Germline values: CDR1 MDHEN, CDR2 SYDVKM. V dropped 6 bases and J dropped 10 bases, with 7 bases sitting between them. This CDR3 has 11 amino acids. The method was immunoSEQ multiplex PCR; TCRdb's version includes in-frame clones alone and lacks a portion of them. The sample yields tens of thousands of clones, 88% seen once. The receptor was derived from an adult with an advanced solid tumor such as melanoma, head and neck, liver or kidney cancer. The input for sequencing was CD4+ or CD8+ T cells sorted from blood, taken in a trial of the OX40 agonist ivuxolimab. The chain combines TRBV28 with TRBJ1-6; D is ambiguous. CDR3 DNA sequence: TGTGCCAGCAGCGGGAACTCACCCCTCCACTTT. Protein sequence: CASSGNSPLHF.